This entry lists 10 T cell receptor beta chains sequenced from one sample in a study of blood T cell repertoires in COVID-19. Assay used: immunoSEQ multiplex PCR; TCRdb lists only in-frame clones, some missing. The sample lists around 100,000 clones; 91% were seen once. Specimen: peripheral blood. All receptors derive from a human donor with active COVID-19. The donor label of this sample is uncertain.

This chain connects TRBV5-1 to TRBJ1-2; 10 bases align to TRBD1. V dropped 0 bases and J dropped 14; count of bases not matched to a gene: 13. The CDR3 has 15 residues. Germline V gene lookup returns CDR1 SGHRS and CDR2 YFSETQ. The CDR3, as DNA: TGCGCCAGCAGCTTGGAGACCGGGACAGGGGTGGTGTGGACCTTC. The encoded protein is CASSLETGTGVVWTF.

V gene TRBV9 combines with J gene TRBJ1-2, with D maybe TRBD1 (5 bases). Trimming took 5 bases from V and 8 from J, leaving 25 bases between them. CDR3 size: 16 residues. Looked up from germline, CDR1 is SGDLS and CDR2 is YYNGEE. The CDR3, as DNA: TGTGCCAGCAGTTCTCATATCCGGACATTGGACGAGGGCTACACCTTC. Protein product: CASSSHIRTLDEGYTF.

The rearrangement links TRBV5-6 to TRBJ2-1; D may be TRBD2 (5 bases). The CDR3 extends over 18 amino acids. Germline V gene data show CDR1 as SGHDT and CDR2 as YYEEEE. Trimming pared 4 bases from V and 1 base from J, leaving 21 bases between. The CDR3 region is CASSPLSGKGGSYNEQFF. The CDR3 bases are TGTGCCAGCAGCCCCCTTAGTGGAAAGGGCGGGTCCTACAATGAGCAGTTCTTC.

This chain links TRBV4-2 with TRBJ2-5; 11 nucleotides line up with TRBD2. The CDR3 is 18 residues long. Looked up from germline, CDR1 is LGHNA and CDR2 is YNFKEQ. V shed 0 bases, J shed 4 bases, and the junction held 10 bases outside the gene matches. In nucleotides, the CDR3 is TGTGCCAGCAGCCAAGATCCGGGTAGCGGGGGGGCTAGAGAGACCCAGTACTTC. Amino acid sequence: CASSQDPGSGGARETQYF.

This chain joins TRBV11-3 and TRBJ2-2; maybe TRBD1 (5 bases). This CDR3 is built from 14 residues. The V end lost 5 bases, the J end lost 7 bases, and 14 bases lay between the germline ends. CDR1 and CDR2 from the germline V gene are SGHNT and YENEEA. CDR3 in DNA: TGTGCCAGCAGCCAAGCAGGGCAAGACGGGGAGCTGTTTTTT. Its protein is CASSQAGQDGELFF.

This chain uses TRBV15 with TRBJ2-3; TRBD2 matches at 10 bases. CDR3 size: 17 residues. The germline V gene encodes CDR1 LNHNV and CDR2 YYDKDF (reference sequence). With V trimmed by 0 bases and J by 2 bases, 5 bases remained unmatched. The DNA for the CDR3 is TGTGCCACCAGCAGAGATCCTAGCGGGGGTTACACAGATACGCAGTATTTT. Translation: CATSRDPSGGYTDTQYF.

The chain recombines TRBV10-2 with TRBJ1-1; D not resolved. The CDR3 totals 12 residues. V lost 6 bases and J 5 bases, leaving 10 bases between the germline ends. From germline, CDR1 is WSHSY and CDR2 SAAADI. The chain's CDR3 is CASRGTVTEAFF. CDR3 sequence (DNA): TGCGCCAGCAGGGGCACGGTAACTGAAGCTTTCTTT.

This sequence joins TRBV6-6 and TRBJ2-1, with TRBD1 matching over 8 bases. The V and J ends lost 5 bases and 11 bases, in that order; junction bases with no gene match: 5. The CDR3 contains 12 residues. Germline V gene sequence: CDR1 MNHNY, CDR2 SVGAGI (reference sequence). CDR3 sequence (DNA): TGTGCCAGCAGTCCGGGACAGGATAAGCAGTTCTTC. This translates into CASSPGQDKQFF.

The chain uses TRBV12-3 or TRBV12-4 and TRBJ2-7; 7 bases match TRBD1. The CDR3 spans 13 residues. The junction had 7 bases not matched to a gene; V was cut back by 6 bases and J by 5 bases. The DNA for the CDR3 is TGTGCCAGCAGGCCTGGACAGGTTAACGAGCAGTACTTC. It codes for CASRPGQVNEQYF.

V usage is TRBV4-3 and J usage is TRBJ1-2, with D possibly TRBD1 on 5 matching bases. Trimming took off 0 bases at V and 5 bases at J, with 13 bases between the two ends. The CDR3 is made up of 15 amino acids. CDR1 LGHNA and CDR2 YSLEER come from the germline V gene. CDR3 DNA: TGCGCCAGCAGCCAAGAGCCCAGACAGTTATATGGCTACACCTTC. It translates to CASSQEPRQLYGYTF.